This T cell receptor beta chain was retrieved from a study of a mutant IDH1 vaccine in newly diagnosed glioma. Points from the study as a whole: No link was apparently found between pseudoprogression and changes in top peripheral T cell clonotypes.

This CDR3 is built from 13 residues. Per the germline V gene, CDR1 is SGDLS and CDR2 is YYNGEE. Generated by immunoSEQ multiplex PCR, the TCRdb table keeps only in-frame clones and is missing some. The sample lists fewer than 70,000 clones, approximately 84% seen once, with approximately 3.8% in the top ten. To note about this clone: What it binds is not known.

Time point specified: week 11, during vaccination. What each vaccine dose contained was 300 ug of mutant IDH1 20-mer peptide, accompanied by topical imiquimod. The sequence derives from a man aged 25 to 40 with glioma. The V call is TRBV9, the J call TRBJ2-5; D tentatively fits TRBD1 or TRBD2 (5 bases each). The closer fit of TRBJ2-7 to the DNA end suggests the J call may be wrong. Sequencing was performed on PBMCs, taken from a glioma patient whose treatment included an IDH1 peptide vaccine. The CDR3 here is CASSARGRDEQYF. The CDR3 nucleotides read TGTGCCAGCAGCGCAAGGGGACGGGACGAGCAGTACTTC.